This T cell receptor beta chain was obtained from a study of blood T cell repertoires in COVID-19. Study-wide context: Samples of COVID-19 (acute and convalescent) were obtained from the United States, Italy and Spain.

The V and J ends lost 4 bases and 1 base respectively, with 11 bases between them. CDR1 is MNHEY, CDR2 SVGAGI, per germline. The CDR3 covers 15 residues. Original methodology: From reference gene primer amplification, estimates of nucleated cell counts were derived. Libraries were prepared by immunoSEQ multiplex PCR; TCRdb keeps only in-frame clonotypes and omits some of them. V and J calls and clone size are as listed in that table; D and trimming were resolved from the DNA. The data hold about 55,000 clones, with 80% to 90% observed a single time. The chain recombines TRBV6-5 with TRBJ1-5, with a possible D match to TRBD1 (6 bases). The specimen was peripheral blood. This sequence was found in a man older than 75 with acute or convalescent COVID-19. The DNA of the CDR3 is TGTGCCAGCAGTTCAGACAGGACCAGCAATCAGCCCCAGCATTTT. Its translation is CASSSDRTSNQPQHF.